This T cell receptor beta chain was sequenced in a study of CD8 T cells in ankylosing spondylitis. Study findings and constraints: Some of the motif variants had earlier been found in reactive arthritis patients' fluid and blood. Those disease-linked clones were CD8+; they were also relatively rare in peripheral blood. A motif in TCR beta, a set of 8 or 9 highly homologous variants, appeared characteristic of ankylosing spondylitis blood.

Library preparation for TCR beta used quantitative 5'-RACE with molecular barcodes. TCRdb re-analysed the 5' RACE reads in MiXCR, keeping a single row per CDR3 protein. The sample has 190,000 or so distinct CDR3 sequences, about 13% seen once. Notes on this clonotype: The antigen is undetermined.

Sequenced sample: blood, either unsorted or a sorted T cell fraction (not recorded which). The TCR originated in a male donor with ankylosing spondylitis or in good health (not recorded which).

CDR3 residues: CASSPGTLITDTQYF. The CDR3 DNA sequence: TGTGCCAGCAGTCCCGGGACTCTGATCACAGATACGCAGTATTTT. The chain couples TRBV5-4 to TRBJ2-3; a possible D gene is TRBD2 (6 bases). The CDR3 covers 15 residues. CDR1 is SGHNT and CDR2 is YYREEE in the germline V gene (reference sequence). V lost 5 bases, J lost 2 bases, and 15 bases lay in between.